This TCR beta chain came from a study of cytomegalovirus exposure and HLA in healthy donors (dated by TCRdb to the late 2010s). Study-wide context: An earlier analysis of several hundred of the donors reported roughly 270 Gb of sequence data and 117 million unique TCR beta sequences from about 200 million T cells. To decide whether each TCR beta V gene segment behaved as functional or pseudogenic, an earlier analysis of some 570 of the donors relied on high-throughput TCR beta sequencing. In addition to the first cohort of 650 to 800 subjects, a separate validation cohort of approximately 110 different subjects was used. All discovery cohort repertoires had been generated using a single sequencing platform. A later analysis re-analyzed previously published TCR beta repertoires from roughly 600 donors and added high-resolution HLA genotyping to study TCR occurrence patterns. Donor age, sex, ethnicity and CMV serostatus were collected together with the repertoire data. The number of donors typed differed by locus, with about 629-630 for A, B, C, DRB1 and DQB1, roughly 520 for DQA1, some 570 for DPA1, and approximately 470 for DPB1. HLA typing covered class I and class II loci at four-digit resolution. The study used immunosequencing to profile the T cell repertoires of under 700 subjects and linked those repertoires to cytomegalovirus serostatus. Of the roughly 420 genotyped donors, less than 85% were placed in the genetic ancestry cluster associated with self-reported Caucasian donors. To predict cytomegalovirus infection status, the study brought together high-throughput TCR immunosequencing, statistical association of individual TCRs with disease status, and machine learning. An early release that covered some 630 HLA-typed donors contained about 290 gigabases of sequencing data and tens of millions of unique TCR sequences. On average, roughly 240,000 unique TCR beta nucleotide sequences were sequenced per donor among several hundred genotyped donors of the cohort, with roughly 18% of those sequences being non-productive. About five DR-DQ haplotypes were treated as single units for association and clustering because of strong linkage in the cohort. The later analysis used no new phenotypic data to find candidate immune exposures, relying instead on TCR beta sequences and their occurrence across donors. A later genetic analysis took genome-wide SNP genotypes for about 65% of the 666 donors and used that subset as a discovery cohort. The study aimed to test whether signatures of past pathogen exposure could be identified by cataloging public T cell receptors.

At the junction V is shortened by 4 bases and J by 4 bases; bases outside the gene matches: 10. From cysteine to phenylalanine, the CDR3 is 17 amino acids long. Only CDR3 DNA remains: 51 bases, in frame from the first base. Per the germline V gene (reference sequence), SGHNT is the CDR1 and YYREEE is the CDR2. In the case of this clone: Its cognate antigen has yet to be identified. No base quality values were provided; no much bigger clone lies one nucleotide off.

The full study reports these points: Most TCR sequences were seen in very few donors, while some public TCRs were found in many individuals. Specific HLA alleles were associated with roughly 16,000 TCR beta sequences at a false discovery rate of 0.05 in a later analysis. The classifier was reported to diagnose cytomegalovirus status with high specificity and sensitivity in both the original and validation cohorts. A cluster of highly shared sequence variants was judged likely to represent a technical artifact of the sequencing pipeline. Some IMGT-functional V segments, including TRBV6-2 and TRBV6-3, could not be distinguished by the 87-base-pair reads and were therefore excluded. When HLA alleles, especially DR and DQ, strongly co-occurred, attributing TCR associations to individual alleles was difficult. The cohort was sequenced for TCR beta chains only, and without alpha or paired-chain data the features that could be detected were limited. According to a later analysis, most CMV-associated TCR beta chains appeared to be HLA-restricted, and the HLA associations seemed to be driven largely by CMV exposure. In the study, some 160 TCR beta chains were listed as associated with cytomegalovirus. In a later analysis, several top co-occurrence clusters were reported to appear linked to parvovirus B19, influenza, CMV and Epstein-Barr virus. Compared with equally common non-associated chains, HLA-associated TCR beta chains in a later analysis were more clonally expanded and had lower generation probabilities. Because some donors lacked HLA typing at each locus, the association tests relied only on the typed subset. A further reported finding was that TCR beta sequences accurately predicted the HLA-A and HLA-B alleles for most subjects in the first cohort. Roughly uniform sequencing depth across donors was assumed in presence/absence analyses, although this assumption may not hold. The only immune exposure information available for the cohort was CMV serostatus. Because counts were too low, about 18 rarely observed V segments, including chromosome 9 orphons, were left out of the earlier analysis of 500 to 650 of the donors. According to a later analysis, TCR association rates differed among HLA loci, with DRB1 alleles showing the most associated TCRs and HLA-C alleles showing the fewest. An earlier analysis of approximately 590 of the donors showed that most TCR beta V segments appeared in productive rearrangements either about 87% or about 30% of the time, which broadly matched IMGT annotations. In a later genetic analysis, fewer N-insertions in productive TCRs were reported among donors in an Asian-associated ancestry cluster than the approximately 710-donor mean. In vitro tests confirmed that a few of the cytomegalovirus-associated TCR beta chains recognize cytomegalovirus antigens. Linkage disequilibrium might explain the correlated functional status among segregating V segments, but an unknown experimental factor could not be excluded. It was suggested by the authors that the approach could potentially be generalized to other disease states and immunological phenotypes. In a later genetic analysis, a missense DCLRE1C variant was associated with V-gene and J-gene trimming of TCR beta chains, and the association was replicated in an independent cohort.

Library creation used the immunoSEQ multiplex PCR assay. A mixture of 60 forward primers for TCR Vbeta segments and 13 reverse primers for TCR Jbeta segments was used in the multiplex PCR. The CDR3 region of rearranged TCR beta genes was amplified from genomic DNA with a multiplex PCR assay. The amplified TCR beta libraries were sequenced on the Illumina HiSeq System as 87-base-pair reads. Regarding the original processing steps: Across the 640 or so repertoires, a later analysis counted 75 million to 90 million unique TCR beta chains, roughly 11 million of which were shared by at least two donors. Raw reads were error-corrected and collapsed into unique sequences by a nearest-neighbor algorithm in which closely related sequences were merged to remove PCR and sequencing errors. V, D and J gene segments were assigned by aligning CDR3 sequences to IMGT reference sequences. For a sequence to be retained, at least a six-nucleotide match to both a V gene segment and a J gene segment was required. Rearrangements were classified as productive when the CDR3 lacked stop codons and remained in frame with V and J, and all other rearrangements were classified as non-productive. CDR3 was defined by IMGT convention, running from the second conserved V-encoded cysteine to the conserved J-encoded phenylalanine. The earlier analysis of some 580 of the donors excluded any sequence lacking an unambiguous match to a single V gene segment. An earlier analysis of 500 to 700 of the donors classified V segments as functional when productive rearrangements were above 56.7% and as segregating when the standard deviation between donors was above 5%. A statistical classification framework was built to diagnose cytomegalovirus status from the catalog of TCR beta chain sequences. A later analysis assigned V and J genes by comparing TCR nucleotide sequences with IMGT/GENE-DB human TR gene sequences. Using the TCRdist pipeline, a later analysis assigned CDR3 sequences along with most-parsimonious VDJ recombination scenarios. In a later analysis, each TCR beta chain was defined by its CDR3 amino acid sequence together with its V-gene family, and reads lacking a unique V-gene family were excluded. As a way to deal with suspected cross-contamination and a sequencing artifact, a later analysis dropped hundreds of nucleotide sequences that were highly shared and had low generation probability. For each public chain, a later analysis derived a clonal expansion index from normalized ranks of inferred template counts within each repertoire. In a later analysis, generation probabilities were computed with a VDJ recombination model fitted to out-of-frame rearrangements, and the resulting probabilities were checked against IGoR. In a later analysis, hypergeometric tests were used to score TCR-TCR, TCR-HLA and TCR-CMV co-occurrence, with a repertoire-size bias correction applied to TCR pairs. A later analysis estimated false discovery rates by permuting HLA or CMV assignments 20 times. In a later analysis, co-occurring TCRs were grouped using DBSCAN, with TCRdist sequence similarity added in when clustering inside HLA-allele-positive subsets. Co-occurrence clustering excluded repertoires with fewer than 30,000 or more than 120,000 public chains, plus five with anomalous nucleotide sharing. The clones in this table, taken by TCRdb from immuneACCESS, are in-frame only. Not every clone is retained; where verified, under half of the shortfall comes from an unresolved V gene, and the cause of the rest is unknown. The V and J calls and clone size were taken over from that table, and D and trimming were inferred from the DNA. The sample table shows 90,000 to 140,000 clones, and around 76% are seen once. Around 8.2% of the sample is taken by the ten largest.

The cohort comprised fewer than 700 healthy bone marrow donors. At the time of sampling, every cohort member was nominally healthy, though immune exposures that went unrecorded were likely present. The donor was CMV seropositive and belonged to the group of over 250 seropositive cohort members. A peripheral blood sample was provided by each donor, and peripheral blood mononuclear cells were used for TCR beta sequencing. Genomic DNA was extracted from the blood cell samples with the Qiagen DNeasy Blood Extraction Kit. The V gene is TRBV5-4 and the J gene is TRBJ2-2; 10 bases in between match TRBD2. The sample consisted of PBMCs. This receptor was identified in a man aged 35 to 55 in good health and CMV-seropositive. The DNA reads TGTGCCAGCAGCACCCCTAGCGGGAGTGATGCCACCGGGGAGCTGTTTTTT. Its protein product is CASSTPSGSDATGELFF.